These 13 T cell receptor beta chains originate from one sample sequenced in a study of blood T cell repertoires in COVID-19 (dated by TCRdb to the early 2020s). Library generation was performed with the immunoSEQ multiplex PCR assay. The table comes from immuneACCESS by way of TCRdb, which keeps in-frame sequences with V and J called. Part of the clones is missing from these tables; in studies checked, under half for an unresolved V gene and the rest for unknown reasons. A total of nearly 200,000 clones appear in this sample, about 86% of them only once. The ten most abundant clones make up 0.7% to 0.85% of the sample. Sequenced sample: peripheral blood. The receptors come from a woman in her seventies with acute or convalescent COVID-19.

The rearrangement uses TRBV4-1 and TRBJ2-3, with 10 positions matching TRBD2. The length of the CDR3 is 15 residues. Germline-derived CDR1 and CDR2 are MGHRA and YSYEKL. With 0 bases clipped from V and 12 bases from J, the junction kept 9 bases outside the gene matches. The DNA of the CDR3 is TGCGCCAGCAGCCAAGAACTAGCGGGGATGATCACCCAGTATTTT. Protein: CASSQELAGMITQYF.

This chain links TRBV11-3 with TRBJ2-5; a possible D gene is TRBD1 (5 bases). Germline CDR1 is SGHNT and CDR2 is YENEEA. The length of the CDR3 is 14 residues. Between the trimmed V and J ends, which lost 2 bases and 8 bases, there was a span of 15 bases. CDR3 sequence: CASSLSPRQQTQYF. The CDR3 DNA reads TGTGCCAGCAGCTTATCTCCGAGACAGCAAACCCAGTACTTC.

The chain joins TRBV3-1 (or the pseudogene TRBV3-2) to TRBJ1-5; 7 bases are shared with TRBD1. Germline V gene data show CDR1 as LGHDT and CDR2 as YNNKEL (reference sequence). J was trimmed by 4 bases and V by 1 base; bases with no gene match: 1. The CDR3 sequence is 14 residues long. CDR3 sequence reads: CASSQGDSNQPQHF. The CDR3 region has the DNA TGTGCCAGCAGCCAAGGGGACAGTAATCAGCCCCAGCATTTT.

The V and J genes are TRBV13 and TRBJ1-1, with a weak D call TRBD1 (6 bases). Germline values: CDR1 PRHDT, CDR2 FYEKMQ (reference sequence). The germline V and J ends were trimmed by 3 bases and 0 bases, with 20 bases remaining between them. This CDR3 region has 18 residues. CDR3 sequence (DNA): TGTGCCAGCAGCTTTGGACAGCGAGTTTATCATATGAACACTGAAGCTTTCTTT. Protein product: CASSFGQRVYHMNTEAFF.

The chain recombines TRBV27 with TRBJ2-2, with TRBD2 matching 7 bases. J was trimmed by 4 bases and V by 6 bases; bases with no gene match: 8. There are 15 residues in the CDR3. Per the germline V gene, CDR1 is MNHEY and CDR2 is SMNVEV (reference sequence). The CDR3 bases are TGTGCCAGCAGCCCTCAAGCGGGAATCACCGGGGAGCTGTTTTTT. This sequence encodes CASSPQAGITGELFF.

This sequence joins TRBV7-8 and TRBJ2-5; TRBD1 matches 10 bases. Trimming at V came to 5 bases and at J to 7 bases, leaving 7 bases not matched to a gene. This CDR3 contains 14 residues. Per the germline V gene, CDR1 is SGHVS and CDR2 is FQNEAQ. The CDR3 nucleotides are TGTGCCAGCAGCCAGGGACAGGGGCATGGGACCCAGTACTTC. It specifies CASSQGQGHGTQYF.

V is TRBV6-5 and J is TRBJ1-2; 9 bases match TRBD1. The germline gives CDR1 MNHEY, CDR2 SVGAGI. This CDR3 is built from 13 residues. V lost 6 bases to trimming and J lost 5 bases; unmatched junction nucleotides: 4. This CDR3 is CASRDRGVYGYTF. Written as DNA, the CDR3 is TGTGCCAGCAGGGACAGGGGCGTATATGGCTACACCTTC.

The chain recombines TRBV11-2 with TRBJ2-7; 9 nucleotides match TRBD1. Germline loops: CDR1 SGHAT, CDR2 FQNNGV. V was pared by 0 bases and J by 2 bases, with 8 bases of the junction left unmatched. This CDR3 contains 17 residues. The chain's CDR3 is CASSLDISTGGTYEQYF. CDR3 coding DNA: TGTGCCAGCAGCTTAGATATTTCGACAGGGGGGACCTACGAGCAGTACTTC. Together with reference TRBV11-2 and TRBJ2-7, the CDR3 gives the full variable domain: EAGVAQSPRYKIIEKRQSVAFWCNPISGHATLYWYQQILGQGPKLLIQFQNNGVVDDSQLPKDRFSAERLKGVDSTLKIQPAKLEDSAVYLCASSLDISTGGTYEQYFGPGTRLTVT.

The rearrangement joins TRBV5-1 to TRBJ2-1; a possible D gene is TRBD1 (6 bases). The CDR3 totals 13 residues. V lost 4 bases to trimming and J lost 6 bases, with 11 bases between them. Germline V CDR1 and CDR2: SGHRS, YFSETQ. Here the CDR3 reads CASSVSRGNEQFF. CDR3 bases: TGCGCCAGCAGCGTAAGCAGGGGCAATGAGCAGTTCTTC. The full variable domain, rest sourced from reference TRBV5-1 and TRBJ2-1, is KAGVTQTPRYLIKTRGQQVTLSCSPISGHRSVSWYQQTPGQGLQFLFEYFSETQRNKGNFPGRFSGRQFSNSRSEMNVSTLELGDSALYLCASSVSRGNEQFFGPGTRLTVL.

The J gene is TRBJ2-7, the V gene TRBV4-3; possible D gene TRBD2, 5 bases. Looked up from germline, CDR1 is LGHNA and CDR2 is YSLEER. The CDR3 consists of 15 residues. V was clipped by 1 base and J by 2 bases, with 12 bases between them. Here the CDR3 reads CASSQASAVAYEQYF. The DNA of the CDR3 is TGCGCCAGCAGCCAAGCGTCAGCGGTAGCCTACGAGCAGTACTTC.

J is TRBJ2-7 and V is TRBV11-2, with a weak D call TRBD2 (5 bases). V was trimmed by 1 base and J by 0 bases, leaving 10 bases between them. This CDR3 is 15 amino acids long. Per germline, CDR1 SGHAT and CDR2 FQNNGV. Here the CDR3 reads CASSLVADSSYEQYF. CDR3 in DNA: TGTGCCAGCAGCTTAGTTGCGGACTCCTCCTACGAGCAGTACTTC. Complete variable domain (other parts from reference TRBV11-2 and TRBJ2-7): EAGVAQSPRYKIIEKRQSVAFWCNPISGHATLYWYQQILGQGPKLLIQFQNNGVVDDSQLPKDRFSAERLKGVDSTLKIQPAKLEDSAVYLCASSLVADSSYEQYFGPGTRLTVT.

This chain connects TRBV5-8 to TRBJ1-1; D is unclear. The germline gives CDR1 SGHTS, CDR2 YDEGEE. V was cut by 0 bases and J by 5 bases, with 5 bases left in between. CDR3 length equals 12 residues. CDR3 in DNA: TGTGCCAGCAGCTTGGAACAGACTGAAGCTTTCTTT. It codes for CASSLEQTEAFF.

The rearrangement links TRBV20-1 to TRBJ1-1; possible D gene TRBD1, 5 bases. Germline lookup yields CDR1 DFQATT and CDR2 SNEGSKA (reference sequence). This CDR3 region has 11 residues. V was trimmed by 1 base and J by 8 bases, leaving 8 bases between them. The CDR3 DNA reads TGCAGTGCTAGAGGGTGGGGCGAAGCTTTCTTT. The encoded protein is CSARGWGEAFF.